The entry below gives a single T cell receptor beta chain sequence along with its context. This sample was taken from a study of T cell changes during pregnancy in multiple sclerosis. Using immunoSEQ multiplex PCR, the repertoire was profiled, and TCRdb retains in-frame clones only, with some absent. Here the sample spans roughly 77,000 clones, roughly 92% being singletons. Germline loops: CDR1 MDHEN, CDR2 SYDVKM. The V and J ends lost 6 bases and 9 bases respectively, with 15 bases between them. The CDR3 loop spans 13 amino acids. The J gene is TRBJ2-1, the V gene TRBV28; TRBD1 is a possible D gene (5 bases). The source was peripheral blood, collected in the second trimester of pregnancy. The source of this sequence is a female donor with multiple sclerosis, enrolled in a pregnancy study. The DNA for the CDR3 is TGTGCCAGCAGCTATGGCAGGGCTATTGAGCAGTTCTTC. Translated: CASSYGRAIEQFF. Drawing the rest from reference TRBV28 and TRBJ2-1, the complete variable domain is DVKVTQSSRYLVKRTGEKVFLECVQDMDHENMFWYRQDPGLGLRLIYFSYDVKMKEKGDIPEGYSVSREKKERFSLILESASTNQTSMYLCASSYGRAIEQFFGPGTRLTVL.